What follows are 25 T cell receptor beta chains derived from one specimen sequenced in a study of T cells after yellow fever vaccination. A single record per CDR3 protein comes from TCRdb applying MiXCR to the 5' RACE reads. The sample has fewer than 450,000 distinct CDR3 sequences; 3% to 4.5% are singletons. Sequenced here: PBMCs, sampled 5 days after the yellow fever booster vaccination. The origin of the receptors is a young man who received the YFV17D yellow fever vaccine.

In this sample, this clonotype turned up a few times. V and J are TRBV7-9 and TRBJ2-1; 11 nucleotides line up with TRBD1. This CDR3 region has 16 residues. J lost 8 bases, V lost 5 bases, and 11 bases had no gene match. Germline V gives CDR1 SEHNR, CDR2 FQNEAQ (reference sequence). CDR3 DNA: TGTGCCAGCAGCAAACCGTGGGACAGGGGGATTCATGAGCAGTTCTTC. Protein product: CASSKPWDRGIHEQFF.

The rearrangement joins TRBV2 to TRBJ1-1, with D tentatively TRBD1 (5 bases). V gave up 5 bases and J gave up 1 base, with 8 bases separating them. Germline V gene data show CDR1 as SNHLY and CDR2 as FYNNEI. This CDR3 comprises 13 residues. DNA for the CDR3: TGTGCCAGCAGTCTGGACAAGAACACTGAAGCTTTCTTT. It encodes CASSLDKNTEAFF.

This clonotype was seen many times. V usage is TRBV4-3 and J usage is TRBJ2-4; 10 bases align to TRBD2. The trim removed 3 bases at V and 5 bases at J, leaving 10 bases unmatched. CDR1 and CDR2 from the germline V gene are LGHNA and YSLEER. CDR3 size: 17 residues. The CDR3 spells CASSQKTASGGENIQYF. Written as DNA, the CDR3 is TGCGCCAGCAGCCAGAAGACGGCTAGCGGGGGAGAAAACATTCAGTACTTC.

This clonotype occurred many times. The chain couples TRBV5-1 to TRBJ1-1; the D is unclear. The V end was cut by 0 bases, the J end by 3 bases, with 9 bases between. Germline V gives CDR1 SGHRS, CDR2 YFSETQ. The CDR3 extends over 14 amino acids. CDR3 DNA: TGCGCCAGCAGCTTGGGGGCTTCCTACACTGAAGCTTTCTTT. Protein sequence: CASSLGASYTEAFF.

This clonotype was counted many times. DNA of the CDR3: TGTGCCAGCAGCAACAGGAACACTGAAGCTTTCTTT. It encodes CASSNRNTEAFF. The genes are TRBV9 and TRBJ1-1; the D is unclear. Trimming took off 4 bases at V and 1 base at J, with 5 bases between the two ends. The CDR3 length is 12 residues. Germline lookup yields CDR1 SGDLS and CDR2 YYNGEE.

This clonotype came up many times. The CDR3 DNA sequence: TGTGCCAGCAGCCCAAGCCGGGACAGGGGACCCACCGGGGAGCTGTTTTTT. It specifies CASSPSRDRGPTGELFF. The chain uses TRBV7-6 and TRBJ2-2; 10 nucleotides line up with TRBD1. CDR3 length: 17 amino acids. The V segment lost 5 bases and the J segment 4 bases; nucleotides outside the gene matches: 10. Germline CDR1 and CDR2: SGHVS and FNYEAQ.

This clonotype was seen ten or more times. The gene calls are TRBV20-1 and TRBJ2-7, with D perhaps TRBD2 (7 bases). The V gene lost 0 bases and the J gene lost 3 bases, with 12 bases spanning the gap. The germline V gene has CDR1 DFQATT and CDR2 SNEGSKA (reference sequence). The CDR3 is made up of 14 amino acids. CDR3 sequence reads: CSARDGGAHYEQYF. DNA for the CDR3: TGCAGTGCTAGAGATGGGGGGGCCCACTACGAGCAGTACTTC.

This clonotype was recorded a few times. This chain connects TRBV5-8 to TRBJ2-1; D unclear. The CDR3 spans 13 residues. V lost 4 bases and J 4 bases, leaving 9 bases between the germline ends. Germline CDR1 reads SGHTS; CDR2 reads YDEGEE. CDR3 in amino acids: CASSARGYNEQFF. The CDR3, as DNA: TGTGCCAGCAGCGCGAGAGGTTACAATGAGCAGTTCTTC.

Regarding this clonotype: It may be a read error: a sequence one base away is much more abundant. The rearrangement uses TRBV4-3 and TRBJ2-7; 9 bases line up with TRBD1. CDR1 LGHNA and CDR2 YSLEER come from the germline V gene. The CDR3 has 17 amino acids. The CDR3 here is CASSQGPGTGRSYEQHF. The CDR3 region has the DNA TGCGCCAGCAGCCAAGGTCCCGGGACAGGGAGATCCTACGAGCAGCACTTC.

The V gene is TRBV4-1, the J gene TRBJ2-7, with 10 bases matching TRBD1. The germline V gene has CDR1 MGHRA and CDR2 YSYEKL. V gave up 4 bases and J gave up 1 base; unmatched junction bases: 10. This CDR3 has 17 residues. Written as DNA, the CDR3 is TGCGCCAGCAGCCGGCACCCCGGGACAGGGGATTCCTACGAGCAGTACGTC. Translation gives CASSRHPGTGDSYEQYV.

The chain combines TRBV5-6 with TRBJ2-1; 8 bases fit TRBD2. Germline V CDR1 and CDR2: SGHDT, YYEEEE. This CDR3 region has 15 residues. The V segment lost 4 bases and the J segment 7 bases; nucleotides outside the gene matches: 10. CDR3 loop: CASSDGLAVGNEQFF. CDR3 coding DNA: TGTGCCAGCAGCGACGGACTAGCAGTAGGGAATGAGCAGTTCTTC.

This clonotype was observed a few times. Germline and junction disagree at one end, which may indicate a read error. The rearrangement links TRBV10-3 to TRBJ2-1; D is ambiguous. This CDR3 spans 13 amino acids. Germline values: CDR1 ENHRY, CDR2 SYGVKD. The CDR3 nucleotides are TGTGCCATCACTGAGGACCCCTACAATGAGCAGTTCTTC. Protein: CAITEDPYNEQFF.

This clonotype was seen a few times. The chain carries TRBV25-1 and TRBJ2-2; D gene unclear. V gave up 6 bases and J gave up 3 bases, with 8 bases separating them. Per the germline V gene, CDR1 is MGHDK and CDR2 is SYGVNS. The CDR3 is 13 amino acids. The CDR3 spells CASRARDTGELFF. CDR3 coding DNA: TGTGCCAGCAGGGCCCGAGACACCGGGGAGCTGTTTTTT.

This clonotype was counted many times. This chain uses TRBV24-1 with TRBJ1-1; 9 bases fit TRBD1. The length of the CDR3 is 16 residues. CDR1 and CDR2 from the germline V gene are KGHDR and SFDVKD. With V trimmed by 3 bases and J by 1 base, 5 bases remained unmatched. The CDR3 loop reads CATSDAPGQGNTEAFF. In DNA, the CDR3 is TGTGCCACCAGTGATGCTCCGGGACAGGGGAACACTGAAGCTTTCTTT.

This clonotype was counted at least ten times. CDR3 nucleotides: TGTGCCAGCAGCCAAGGGTTGAGCTCAGATACGCAGTATTTT. Encoded protein: CASSQGLSSDTQYF. The rearrangement links TRBV3-1 to TRBJ2-3; D is unresolved. This CDR3 region has 14 residues. Trimming stripped 1 base from V and 4 bases from J, with 9 bases between. The V gene's germline CDR1 is LGHDT and CDR2 YNNKEL (reference sequence).

The chain combines TRBV27 with TRBJ2-7, with TRBD1 identical over 8 bases. Trimming cost V 5 bases and J 1 base; bases outside gene matches: 4. The CDR3 contains 14 residues. Germline lookup yields CDR1 MNHEY and CDR2 SMNVEV (reference sequence). In DNA form, the CDR3 reads TGTGCCAGCAGTCCAGGGGGCCTATCCTACGAGCAGTACGTC. This sequence encodes CASSPGGLSYEQYV.

In this sample, this clonotype turned up a few times. The chain recombines TRBV6-1 with TRBJ1-5; 9 bases match TRBD1. The V segment lost 6 bases and the J segment 0 bases; nucleotides outside the gene matches: 6. Germline values: CDR1 MNHNS, CDR2 SASEGT. The CDR3 covers 16 residues. This CDR3 is CASRDRGDHSNQPQHF. Written as DNA, the CDR3 is TGTGCCAGCAGAGACAGGGGGGACCATAGCAATCAGCCCCAGCATTTT.

The V and J genes are TRBV12-3 or TRBV12-4 and TRBJ2-3; D is possibly TRBD2 (5 bases). V was cut by 2 bases and J by 1 base, with 10 bases left in between. The CDR3 sequence is 15 residues long. CDR3 sequence (DNA): TGTGCCAGCAGTTTAACCTCAGCGGGCACAGATACGCAGTATTTT. It yields the protein CASSLTSAGTDTQYF.

This clonotype turned up a few times. The chain links TRBV12-3 or TRBV12-4 to TRBJ2-2, with D perhaps matching TRBD1 (5 bases). Trimming stripped 4 bases from V and 6 bases from J, with 18 bases between. The CDR3 consists of 16 residues. DNA for the CDR3: TGTGCCAGCAGTTCCTATCTCAGGGTTTTGGCCGGGGAGCTGTTTTTT. This codes for CASSSYLRVLAGELFF.

The chain carries TRBV5-1 and TRBJ1-1; D gene ambiguous. Trimming shortened V by 3 bases and J by 1 base, and 10 bases separated the two germline ends. This CDR3 spans 14 amino acids. CDR1 is SGHRS, CDR2 YFSETQ, per germline. CDR3 sequence (DNA): TGCGCCAGCAGCTCTCTCACAGAGAACACTGAAGCTTTCTTT. Its translation: CASSSLTENTEAFF.

In this sample, this clonotype turned up many times. The V gene is TRBV7-2, the J gene TRBJ1-5; maybe TRBD1 (5 bases). V lost 5 bases and J 0 bases, leaving 11 bases between the germline ends. Germline V gene data show CDR1 as SGHTA and CDR2 as FQGNSA. The CDR3 consists of 15 residues. The CDR3 spells CASSAPGFSNQPQHF. As DNA, the CDR3 is TGTGCCAGCAGCGCCCCAGGGTTTAGCAATCAGCCCCAGCATTTT.

This clonotype has at least ten counts. J is TRBJ2-3 and V is TRBV7-9; 12 bases fit TRBD1. J was trimmed by 6 bases and V by 4 bases; bases with no gene match: 8. The germline gives CDR1 SEHNR, CDR2 FQNEAQ (reference sequence). The CDR3 is made up of 16 amino acids. This CDR3 reads CASSSTGTGGLDTQYF. The DNA for the CDR3 is TGTGCCAGCAGCTCGACCGGGACAGGGGGCCTCGATACGCAGTATTTT.

This clonotype was detected a few times. The chain links TRBV20-1 to TRBJ2-6; a possible D gene is TRBD2 (6 bases). V was shortened by 5 bases and J by 0 bases, with 8 bases between the two germline ends. This CDR3 spans 14 amino acids. CDR1 DFQATT and CDR2 SNEGSKA come from the germline V gene (reference sequence). The CDR3 protein is CSALGGSGANVLTF. In DNA form, the CDR3 reads TGCAGTGCTCTCGGGGGCTCTGGGGCCAACGTCCTGACTTTC.

This clonotype was found a few times. The V call is TRBV20-1, the J call TRBJ2-1, with TRBD2 matching 8 bases. The V gene's germline CDR1 is DFQATT and CDR2 SNEGSKA (reference sequence). J gave up 1 base and V 2 bases, and 7 bases lay outside the gene matches. The CDR3 runs to 16 residues. The CDR3 DNA reads as TGCAGTGCTAGAAGCGGACTAGCACTATCCTACAATGAGCAGTTCTTC. Translated: CSARSGLALSYNEQFF.

The V gene is TRBV5-1, the J gene TRBJ2-3, with 7 positions matching TRBD1. The CDR3 is made up of 15 amino acids. J gave up 6 bases and V 2 bases, and 9 bases lay outside the gene matches. Per the germline V gene, CDR1 is SGHRS and CDR2 is YFSETQ. In DNA, the CDR3 is TGCGCCAGCAGCTTTCTACGGACAGGTATGGATACGCAGTATTTT. Translated, it gives CASSFLRTGMDTQYF.